This T cell receptor (beta chain) was obtained from a study of shared clonotypes between healthy human individuals. The germline gives CDR1 SGHRS, CDR2 YFSETQ. There are 16 residues in the CDR3. The germline V and J ends were trimmed by 1 base and 4 bases, with 17 bases remaining between them. It was 250 to 350 ng DNA, 25,000 to 35,000 T cell genomes, that went into each replicate PCR of unsorted PBMC. What was sequenced on ten immunoSEQ deep assay plates was unsorted PBMC DNA. The assay was immunoSEQ multiplex PCR, and TCRdb's table has in-frame clones only and misses some. The repertoire has 90,000 to 100,000 clones, approximately 51% of them found once; the top ten carry around 16%.

The sequenced sample was PBMCs. The chain uses TRBV5-1 and TRBJ1-1; no definite D call. The receptor was isolated from a middle-aged woman in good health. Some clones in this sample may be carry-over from other donors' samples. This CDR3 is CASSLQILPSGTEAFF. The CDR3 DNA follows: TGCGCCAGCAGCTTGCAAATCCTCCCTAGCGGCACTGAAGCTTTCTTT.